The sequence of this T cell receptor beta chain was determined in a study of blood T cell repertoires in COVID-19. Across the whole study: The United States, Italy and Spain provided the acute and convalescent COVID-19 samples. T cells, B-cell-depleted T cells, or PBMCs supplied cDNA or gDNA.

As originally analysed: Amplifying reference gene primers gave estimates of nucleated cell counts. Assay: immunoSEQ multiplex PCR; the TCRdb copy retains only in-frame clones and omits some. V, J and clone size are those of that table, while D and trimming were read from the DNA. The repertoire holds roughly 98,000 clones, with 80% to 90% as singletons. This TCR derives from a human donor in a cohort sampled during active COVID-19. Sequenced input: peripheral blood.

CDR3 DNA sequence: TGCGCCAGCAGCTTTACAGGGGGGACCTACAATGAGCAGTTCTTC. Protein: CASSFTGGTYNEQFF. This sequence joins TRBV5-1 and TRBJ2-1; 8 positions match TRBD1. The CDR3 has 15 amino acids. Germline lookup yields CDR1 SGHRS and CDR2 YFSETQ. J was trimmed by 2 bases and V by 2 bases; bases with no gene match: 3.